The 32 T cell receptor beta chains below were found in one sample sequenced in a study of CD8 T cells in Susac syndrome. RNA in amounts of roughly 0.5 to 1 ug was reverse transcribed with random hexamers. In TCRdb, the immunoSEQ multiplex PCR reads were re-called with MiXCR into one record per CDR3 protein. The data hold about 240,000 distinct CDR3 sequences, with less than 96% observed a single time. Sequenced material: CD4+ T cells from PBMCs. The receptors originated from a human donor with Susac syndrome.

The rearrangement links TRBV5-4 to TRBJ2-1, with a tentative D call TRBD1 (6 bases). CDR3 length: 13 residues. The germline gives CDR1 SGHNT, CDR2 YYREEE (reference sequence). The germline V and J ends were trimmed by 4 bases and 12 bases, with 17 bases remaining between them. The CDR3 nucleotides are TGTGCCAGCAGCACCCCAAACACACAGGGGCAGTTCTTC. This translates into CASSTPNTQGQFF.

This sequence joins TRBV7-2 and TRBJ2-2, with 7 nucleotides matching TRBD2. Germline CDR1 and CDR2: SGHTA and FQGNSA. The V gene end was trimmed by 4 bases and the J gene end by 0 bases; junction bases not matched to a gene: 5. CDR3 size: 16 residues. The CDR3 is CASSSSSGSNTGELFF. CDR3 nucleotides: TGTGCCAGCAGCTCCTCTAGCGGCTCGAACACCGGGGAGCTGTTTTTT.

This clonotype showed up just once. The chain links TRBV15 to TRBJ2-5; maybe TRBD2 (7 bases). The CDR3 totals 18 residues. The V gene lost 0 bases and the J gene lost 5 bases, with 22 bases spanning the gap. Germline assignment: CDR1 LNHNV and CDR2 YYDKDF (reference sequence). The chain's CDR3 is CATSRDSGYKRGAETQYF. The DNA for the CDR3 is TGTGCCACCAGCAGAGATTCAGGGTATAAACGGGGGGCGGAGACCCAGTACTTC.

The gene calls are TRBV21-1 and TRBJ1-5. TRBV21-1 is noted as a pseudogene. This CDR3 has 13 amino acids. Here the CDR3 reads CASSKVRSRPQHF. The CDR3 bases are TGTGCCAGCAGCAAAGTCCGGTCTCGGCCCCAGCATTTT.

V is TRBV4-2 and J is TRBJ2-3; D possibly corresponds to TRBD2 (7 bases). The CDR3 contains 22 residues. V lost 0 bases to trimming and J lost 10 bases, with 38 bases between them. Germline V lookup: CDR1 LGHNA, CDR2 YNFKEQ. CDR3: CASSQDRDTNRWLADRGSAQYF. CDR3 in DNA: TGTGCCAGCAGCCAAGATCGGGACACTAATCGATGGCTAGCGGACCGGGGGTCTGCGCAGTATTTT.

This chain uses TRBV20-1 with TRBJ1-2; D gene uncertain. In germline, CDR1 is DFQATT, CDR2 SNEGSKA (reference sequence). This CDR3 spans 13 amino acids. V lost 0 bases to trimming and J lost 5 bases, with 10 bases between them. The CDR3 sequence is CSARDSGDYGYTF. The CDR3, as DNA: TGCAGTGCTAGAGATTCTGGAGATTATGGCTACACCTTC.

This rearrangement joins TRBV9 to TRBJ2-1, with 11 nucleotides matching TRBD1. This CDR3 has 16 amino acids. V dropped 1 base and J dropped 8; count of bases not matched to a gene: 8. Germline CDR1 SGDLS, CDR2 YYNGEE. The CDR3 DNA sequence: TGTGCCAGCAGCGTATTTAGGACAGGGGGCAAGGATGAGCAGTTCTTC. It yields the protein CASSVFRTGGKDEQFF.

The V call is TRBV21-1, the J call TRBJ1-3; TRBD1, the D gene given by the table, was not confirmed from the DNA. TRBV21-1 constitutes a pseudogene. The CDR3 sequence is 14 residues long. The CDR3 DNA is TGTGCCAGCAGCATCAGGGTCTCTGGAAACACCATATATTTT. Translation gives CASSIRVSGNTIYF.

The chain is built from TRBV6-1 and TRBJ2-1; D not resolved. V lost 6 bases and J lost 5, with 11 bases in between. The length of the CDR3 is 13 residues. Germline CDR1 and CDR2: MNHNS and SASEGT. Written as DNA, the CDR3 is TGTGCCAGCAGGACGTTAATAAACAATGAGCAGTTCTTC. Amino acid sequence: CASRTLINNEQFF.

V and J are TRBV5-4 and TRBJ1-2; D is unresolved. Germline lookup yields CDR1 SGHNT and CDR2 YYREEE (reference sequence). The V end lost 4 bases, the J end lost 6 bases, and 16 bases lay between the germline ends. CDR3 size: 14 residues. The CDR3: CASSTAGGVHGYTF. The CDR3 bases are TGTGCCAGCAGCACGGCGGGCGGGGTTCATGGCTACACCTTC.

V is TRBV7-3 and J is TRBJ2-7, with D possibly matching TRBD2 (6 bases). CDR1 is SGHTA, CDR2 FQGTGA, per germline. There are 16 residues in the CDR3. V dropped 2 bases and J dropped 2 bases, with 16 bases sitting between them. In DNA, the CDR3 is TGTGCCAGCAGCTTAGAGGGGCCCCCGGGAGCCTACGAGCAGTACTTC. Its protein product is CASSLEGPPGAYEQYF.

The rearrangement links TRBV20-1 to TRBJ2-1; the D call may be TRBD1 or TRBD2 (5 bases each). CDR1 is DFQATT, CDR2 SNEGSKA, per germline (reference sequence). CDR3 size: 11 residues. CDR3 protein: CSGVRGYEQFF. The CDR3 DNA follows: TGCAGCGGGGTTAGGGGTTATGAGCAGTTCTTC.

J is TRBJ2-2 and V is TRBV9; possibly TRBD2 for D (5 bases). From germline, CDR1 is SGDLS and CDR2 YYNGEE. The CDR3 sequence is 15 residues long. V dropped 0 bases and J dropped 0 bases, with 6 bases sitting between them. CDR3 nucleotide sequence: TGTGCCAGCAGCGTAGTGGGAGCGAACACCGGGGAGCTGTTTTTT. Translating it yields CASSVVGANTGELFF.

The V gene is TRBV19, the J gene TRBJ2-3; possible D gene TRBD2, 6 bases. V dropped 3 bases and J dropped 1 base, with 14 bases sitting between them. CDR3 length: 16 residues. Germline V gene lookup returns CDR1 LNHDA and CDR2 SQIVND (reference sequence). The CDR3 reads CASSILTSRGTDTQYF. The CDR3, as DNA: TGTGCCAGTAGTATCTTGACTAGTAGGGGCACAGATACGCAGTATTTT.

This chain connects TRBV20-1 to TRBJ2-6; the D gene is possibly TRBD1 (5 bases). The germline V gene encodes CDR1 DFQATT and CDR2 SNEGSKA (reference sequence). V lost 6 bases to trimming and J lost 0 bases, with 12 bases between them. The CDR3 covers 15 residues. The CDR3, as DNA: TGCAGTGCCCAATGGGGCCGCTCTGGGGCCAACGTCCTGACTTTC. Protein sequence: CSAQWGRSGANVLTF.

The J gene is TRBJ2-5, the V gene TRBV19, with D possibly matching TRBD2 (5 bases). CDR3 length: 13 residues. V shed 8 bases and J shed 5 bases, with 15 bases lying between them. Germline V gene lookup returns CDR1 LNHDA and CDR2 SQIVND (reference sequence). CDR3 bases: TGTGCCAGTGGTCATAGGACGGGGGAGACCCAGTACTTC. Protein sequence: CASGHRTGETQYF.

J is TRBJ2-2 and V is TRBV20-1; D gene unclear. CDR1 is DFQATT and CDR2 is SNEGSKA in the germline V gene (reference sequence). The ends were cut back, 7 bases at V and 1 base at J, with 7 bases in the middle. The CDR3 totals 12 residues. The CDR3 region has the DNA TGCAGTGTAGCCCAGAACACCGGGGAGCTGTTTTTT. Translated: CSVAQNTGELFF.

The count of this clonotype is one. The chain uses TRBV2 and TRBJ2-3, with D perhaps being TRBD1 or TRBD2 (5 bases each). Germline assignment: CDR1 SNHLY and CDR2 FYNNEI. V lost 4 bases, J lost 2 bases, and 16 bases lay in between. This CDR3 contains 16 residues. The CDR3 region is CASSARGVRNTDTQYF. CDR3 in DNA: TGTGCCAGCAGTGCAAGAGGGGTCAGGAACACAGATACGCAGTATTTT.

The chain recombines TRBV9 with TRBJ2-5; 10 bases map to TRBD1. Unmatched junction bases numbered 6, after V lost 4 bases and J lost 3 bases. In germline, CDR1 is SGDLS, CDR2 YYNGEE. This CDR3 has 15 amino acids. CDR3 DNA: TGTGCCAGCAGCCCCGGACAGGGGGGAAAAGAGACCCAGTACTTC. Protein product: CASSPGQGGKETQYF.

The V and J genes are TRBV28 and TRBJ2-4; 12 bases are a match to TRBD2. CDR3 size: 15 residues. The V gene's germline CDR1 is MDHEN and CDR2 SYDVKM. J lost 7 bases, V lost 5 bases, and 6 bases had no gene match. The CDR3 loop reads CASSRTSGTSNIQYF. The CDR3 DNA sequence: TGTGCCAGCAGTCGGACTAGCGGGACGTCGAACATTCAGTACTTC.

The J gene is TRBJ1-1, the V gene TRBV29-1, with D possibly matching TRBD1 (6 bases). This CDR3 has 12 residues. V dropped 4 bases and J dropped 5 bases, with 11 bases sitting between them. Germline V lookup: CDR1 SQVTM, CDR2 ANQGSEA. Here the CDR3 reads CSVAGGRTEAFF. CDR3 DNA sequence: TGCAGCGTTGCCGGGGGCAGAACTGAAGCTTTCTTT.

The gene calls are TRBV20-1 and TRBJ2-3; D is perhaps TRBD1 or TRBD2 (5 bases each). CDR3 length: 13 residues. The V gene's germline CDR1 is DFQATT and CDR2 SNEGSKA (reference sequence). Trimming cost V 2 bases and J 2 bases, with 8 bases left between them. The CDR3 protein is CSARRDPTDTQYF. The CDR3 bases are TGCAGTGCTAGAAGGGACCCCACAGATACGCAGTATTTT.

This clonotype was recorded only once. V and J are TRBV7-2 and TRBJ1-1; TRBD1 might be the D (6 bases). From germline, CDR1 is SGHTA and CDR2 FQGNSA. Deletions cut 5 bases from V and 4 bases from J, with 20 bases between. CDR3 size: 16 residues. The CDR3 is CASSLGAGMGATEAFF. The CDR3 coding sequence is TGTGCCAGCAGCCTCGGGGCAGGGATGGGGGCCACTGAAGCTTTCTTT.

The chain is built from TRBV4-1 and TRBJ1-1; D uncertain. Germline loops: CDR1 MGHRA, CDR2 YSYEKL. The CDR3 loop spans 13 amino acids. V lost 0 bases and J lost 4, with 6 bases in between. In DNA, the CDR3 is TGCGCCAGCAGCCAAGAGGAGGGCACTGAAGCTTTCTTT. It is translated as CASSQEEGTEAFF.

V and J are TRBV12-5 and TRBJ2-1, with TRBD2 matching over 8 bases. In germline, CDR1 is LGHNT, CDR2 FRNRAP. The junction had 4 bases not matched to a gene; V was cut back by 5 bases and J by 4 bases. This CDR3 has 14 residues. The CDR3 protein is CASGPSGGYNEQFF. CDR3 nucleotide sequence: TGTGCTAGTGGTCCCAGCGGGGGTTACAATGAGCAGTTCTTC.

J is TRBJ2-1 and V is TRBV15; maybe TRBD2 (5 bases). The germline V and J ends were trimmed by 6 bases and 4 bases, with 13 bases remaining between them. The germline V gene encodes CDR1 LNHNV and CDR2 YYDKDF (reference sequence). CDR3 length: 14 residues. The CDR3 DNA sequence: TGTGCCACCAGGGACTTAGCTGGGTACAATGAGCAGTTCTTC. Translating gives CATRDLAGYNEQFF. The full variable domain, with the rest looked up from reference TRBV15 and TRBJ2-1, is DAMVIQNPRYQVTQFGKPVTLSCSQTLNHNVMYWYQQKSSQAPKLLFHYYDKDFNNEADTPDNFQSRRPNTSFCFLDIRSPGLGDTAMYLCATRDLAGYNEQFFGPGTRLTVL.

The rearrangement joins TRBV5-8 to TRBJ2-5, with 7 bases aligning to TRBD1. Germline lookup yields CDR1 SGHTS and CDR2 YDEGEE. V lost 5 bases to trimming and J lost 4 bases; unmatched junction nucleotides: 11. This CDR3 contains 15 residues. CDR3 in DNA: TGTGCCAGCAGTTTCGTAGGAAGGGGGCGAGAGACCCAGTACTTC. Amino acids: CASSFVGRGRETQYF.

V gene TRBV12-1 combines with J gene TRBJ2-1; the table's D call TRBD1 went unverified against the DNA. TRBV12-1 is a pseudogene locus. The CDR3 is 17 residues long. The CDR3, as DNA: TGTGCCAGCAGCTTTGCGCGTCGGGGGCCCTGCTACAATGAGCAGTTCTTC. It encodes CASSFARRGPCYNEQFF.

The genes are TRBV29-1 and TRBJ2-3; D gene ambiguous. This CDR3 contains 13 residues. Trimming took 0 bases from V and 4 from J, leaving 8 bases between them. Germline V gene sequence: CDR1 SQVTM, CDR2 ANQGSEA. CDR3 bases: TGCAGCGTTGAAGATCAACTATCAGATACGCAGTATTTT. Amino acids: CSVEDQLSDTQYF.

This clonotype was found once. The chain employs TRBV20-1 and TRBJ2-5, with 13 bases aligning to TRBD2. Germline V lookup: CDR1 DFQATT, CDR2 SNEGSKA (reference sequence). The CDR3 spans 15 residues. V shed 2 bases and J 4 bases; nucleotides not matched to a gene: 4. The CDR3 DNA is TGCAGTGCTAGAACTAGCGGGAGGGCCAGAGAGACCCAGTACTTC. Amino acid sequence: CSARTSGRARETQYF.

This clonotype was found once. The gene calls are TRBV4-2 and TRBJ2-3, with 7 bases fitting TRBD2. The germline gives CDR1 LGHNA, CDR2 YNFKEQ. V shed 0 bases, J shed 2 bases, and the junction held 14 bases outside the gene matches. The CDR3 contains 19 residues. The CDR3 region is CASSQEPPRGRASTDTQYF. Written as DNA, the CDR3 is TGTGCCAGCAGCCAAGAACCTCCCCGTGGGAGGGCCTCCACAGATACGCAGTATTTT.

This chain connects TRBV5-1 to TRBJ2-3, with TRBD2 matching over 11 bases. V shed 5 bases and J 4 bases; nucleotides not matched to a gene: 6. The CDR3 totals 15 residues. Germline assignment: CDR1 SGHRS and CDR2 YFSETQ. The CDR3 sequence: CASRLAGERADTQYF. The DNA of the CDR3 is TGCGCCAGCAGACTAGCGGGAGAACGGGCAGATACGCAGTATTTT.